The entry below describes one T cell receptor (beta chain). Total RNA amounting to around 450 ng was the source from which TCR beta cDNA was made with a constant-region primer. What produced the TCR beta libraries was three nested multiplex PCR rounds using slightly modified ARM-PCR. The two initial PCR rounds, 9 to 11 cycles each, used TRBV1-TRBV30 forward and C-beta reverse primers. MiXCR, applied by TCRdb to the multiplex PCR reads, yields one record per CDR3 protein. The sample includes 200,000 or so distinct CDR3 sequences, less than 70% seen only once; the top ten take 6% to 8.5%. The junction had 19 bases not matched to a gene; V was cut back by 5 bases and J by 5 bases. CDR3 size: 18 residues. Germline CDR1 reads MDHEN; CDR2 reads SYDVKM. The sample comes from a study of tumor-infiltrating lymphocytes in primary liver carcinoma. Study overall: Patients, male and female, were 30 to 69 years old.

The study extracted blood RNA from unsorted whole blood and also extracted germline DNA. The sequence was obtained from a woman aged 55-75 years with primary liver carcinoma and hepatitis B virus infection. The chain combines TRBV28 with TRBJ2-7; 9 positions match TRBD2. Input material: peripheral blood. The CDR3 spells CASSLRTILLAGRNEQYF. The CDR3, as DNA: TGTGCCAGCAGTCTCCGCACGATATTACTAGCGGGTCGCAACGAGCAGTACTTC.